Below are 4 T cell receptor beta chains sequenced from a single sample in a study of graft-versus-host responses after intestinal transplantation. These receptors' targets are unknown. Profiled with immunoSEQ multiplex PCR; TCRdb holds only in-frame clones, not every one. The table records around 100,000 clones, about 92% of them present only once. The specimen was unstimulated CD8+ T cells sorted from spleen or lymph node cells, collected before transplant. These receptors were obtained from a human donor who was the organ donor for an intestinal transplant.

The chain uses TRBV5-4 and TRBJ2-5; maybe TRBD2 (5 bases). The germline V gene encodes CDR1 SGHNT and CDR2 YYREEE (reference sequence). The CDR3 has 14 residues. V lost 4 bases to trimming and J lost 7 bases, with 17 bases between them. This CDR3 is CASSMEDWAGTQYF. The CDR3 DNA sequence: TGTGCCAGCAGCATGGAAGACTGGGCGGGGACCCAGTACTTC.

The chain employs TRBV29-1 and TRBJ2-3; TRBD2 aligns across 12 bases. The germline gives CDR1 SQVTM, CDR2 ANQGSEA. Losses at the gene ends were 4 bases for V and 5 bases for J; bases not matched to a gene: 10. The CDR3 is 16 amino acids. Here the CDR3 reads CSVGALAGGPVDTQYF. The CDR3 DNA follows: TGCAGCGTTGGTGCGCTAGCGGGAGGGCCAGTAGATACGCAGTATTTT.

The chain employs TRBV27 and TRBJ2-7; D unclear. Germline CDR1 is MNHEY and CDR2 is SMNVEV (reference sequence). Trimming removed 2 bases from V and 2 bases from J, with 7 bases in between. CDR3 length: 13 amino acids. In DNA, the CDR3 is TGTGCCAGCAGTTTACGGCGCCCCTACGAGCAGTACTTC. Translation: CASSLRRPYEQYF.

The J gene is TRBJ2-3, the V gene TRBV9; D possibly corresponds to TRBD1 (5 bases). V gave up 0 bases and J gave up 0 bases, with 8 bases separating them. This CDR3 comprises 15 residues. Germline loops: CDR1 SGDLS, CDR2 YYNGEE. As DNA, the CDR3 is TGTGCCAGCAGCGTAGGCAGGGCTAGCACAGATACGCAGTATTTT. As protein: CASSVGRASTDTQYF. Supplemented by reference TRBV9 and TRBJ2-3, the full variable domain reads DSGVTQTPKHLITATGQRVTLRCSPRSGDLSVYWYQQSLDQGLQFLIQYYNGEERAKGNILERFSAQQFPDLHSELNLSSLELGDSALYFCASSVGRASTDTQYFGPGTRLTVL.